This T cell receptor (beta chain) emerged from a study of CD8 T cells in ankylosing spondylitis. General observations from the study: Reactive arthritis synovial fluid and blood previously showed some of these motif variants.

V gave up 2 bases and J gave up 5 bases; unmatched junction bases: 6. CDR3 length: 17 amino acids. CDR1 is LGHNA, CDR2 YSLEER, per germline. Using its own MiXCR run on the 5' RACE reads, TCRdb lists one record per CDR3 protein. The data contain 150,000 or so distinct CDR3 sequences, around 10% of them singletons. Concerning this clonotype itself: Its antigen remains unidentified.

The specimen sequenced was blood, either unsorted or a sorted T cell fraction (not recorded which). The V and J genes are TRBV4-3 and TRBJ2-2, with 12 bases matching TRBD1. This clonotype was obtained from a male donor with ankylosing spondylitis or in good health (not recorded which). The CDR3 protein is CASSQPGTGGRTGELFF. CDR3 DNA: TGCGCCAGCAGCCAACCTGGGACAGGGGGCCGTACCGGGGAGCTGTTTTTT.